Shown below are 15 T cell receptor beta chains from a single sample sequenced in a study of blood T cells in healthy people across ages. A second PCR, run for about 6 to 11 cycles, used a sample-barcoded 5' primer plus a J-beta primer mix. TCRdb processed the 5' RACE reads anew with MiXCR; each CDR3 protein has one entry. The table lists fewer than 2,000,000 distinct CDR3 sequences, approximately 40% of them singletons. Sequenced sample: blood. All receptors derive from a human donor in good health.

This clonotype was seen once. A read error may produce the germline difference seen at one junction end. V is TRBV29-1 and J is TRBJ2-7, with D maybe TRBD1 (5 bases). Germline V lookup: CDR1 SQVTM, CDR2 ANQGSEA. CDR3 length: 10 amino acids. CDR3 protein: CSVDRVERYF. The CDR3 region has the DNA TGCAGCGTTGACAGGGTCGAGCGGTACTTC.

This clonotype was seen a handful of times. The chain carries TRBV4-3 and TRBJ2-7; D unresolved. Trimming shortened V by 0 bases and J by 1 base, and 10 bases separated the two germline ends. The CDR3 consists of 15 residues. The germline CDR1 and CDR2 sequences are LGHNA and YSLEER. In DNA, the CDR3 is TGCGCCAGCAGCCAAGAGGCCTCCTCTTCCTACGAGCAGTACTTC. It encodes CASSQEASSSYEQYF.

Remarks on this clonotype: At one boundary the junction diverges from the germline segment, which might be a read error. J is TRBJ1-2 and V is TRBV29-1, with D perhaps matching TRBD1 (6 bases). This CDR3 comprises 12 residues. CDR1 SQVTM and CDR2 ANQGSEA come from the germline V gene. The DNA for the CDR3 is TGCAGCGTTGATGAGGGACACTACGGCTACACCTTC. It codes for CSVDEGHYGYTF.

The chain is built from TRBV5-1 and TRBJ1-1, with a weak D call TRBD1 (5 bases). Trimming left V 2 bases short and J 10 bases short, with 18 bases between. Germline CDR1 and CDR2: SGHRS and YFSETQ. CDR3 length equals 14 residues. The CDR3, as DNA: TGCGCCAGCAGCTTCGTTAACGCAGGCGGGGGAGCTTTCTTT. This gives the protein CASSFVNAGGGAFF.

The chain employs TRBV6-5 and TRBJ1-2; D possibly corresponds to TRBD1 (6 bases). Trimming removed 10 bases from V and 4 bases from J, with 19 bases in between. The germline CDR1 and CDR2 sequences are MNHEY and SVGAGI. The CDR3 loop spans 14 amino acids. The CDR3 sequence is CATRGGGARYGYTF. The CDR3, as DNA: TGTGCCACTAGAGGTGGGGGCGCGCGCTATGGCTACACCTTC.

To note about this clonotype: One end of the junction is discordant with germline, which a read error may explain. The rearrangement uses TRBV7-8 and TRBJ1-2; 7 bases line up with TRBD1. Germline loops: CDR1 SGHVS, CDR2 FQNEAQ. The CDR3 sequence is 21 residues long. As DNA, the CDR3 is TGTGCCGGCAGCCTTCGACCCGAGATACGGGACAGCCCTAGCTTCAACTATGGCTACACCTTC. Protein sequence: CAGSLRPEIRDSPSFNYGYTF.

This rearrangement joins TRBV5-1 to TRBJ2-5, with 7 bases fitting TRBD1. V lost 4 bases and J lost 0; bases outside the gene matches: 3. The CDR3 loop spans 14 amino acids. The germline V gene has CDR1 SGHRS and CDR2 YFSETQ. CDR3: CASSGGQNQETQYF. CDR3 DNA: TGCGCCAGCAGCGGGGGACAGAACCAAGAGACCCAGTACTTC. The variable domain in full, with the rest retrieved from reference TRBV5-1 and TRBJ2-5, is KAGVTQTPRYLIKTRGQQVTLSCSPISGHRSVSWYQQTPGQGLQFLFEYFSETQRNKGNFPGRFSGRQFSNSRSEMNVSTLELGDSALYLCASSGGQNQETQYFGPGTRLLVL.

As for this clonotype: The junction does not match germline at one end; this may be a read error. CDR3 DNA: TGCAGTGCTAGAAGGGTGGGATACAATAAGCAGTTCTTC. Amino acids: CSARRVGYNKQFF. V is TRBV20-1 and J is TRBJ2-1; D is unclear. CDR3 size: 13 residues. Germline assignment: CDR1 DFQATT and CDR2 SNEGSKA (reference sequence).

This clonotype was observed a handful of times. The chain uses TRBV24-1 and TRBJ1-2, with 9 bases fitting TRBD1. Germline CDR1 reads KGHDR; CDR2 reads SFDVKD. The CDR3 has 14 amino acids. V lost 6 bases and J lost 5; bases outside the gene matches: 6. CDR3 nucleotides: TGTGCCACCAGTCTGCGGGACAGGGCTTATGGCTACACCTTC. Encoded protein: CATSLRDRAYGYTF.

This chain uses TRBV7-9 with TRBJ2-5; D might be TRBD1 (6 bases). The germline gives CDR1 SEHNR, CDR2 FQNEAQ (reference sequence). The CDR3 contains 13 residues. Trimming took off 10 bases at V and 3 bases at J, with 15 bases between the two ends. The CDR3 DNA reads as TGTGCCACCAACAGGGTTGTGGAAGAGACCCAGTACTTC. Its protein product is CATNRVVEETQYF. The complete variable domain, with remaining parts taken from reference TRBV7-9 and TRBJ2-5, reads DTGVSQNPRHKITKRGQNVTFRCDPISEHNRLYWYRQTLGQGPEFLTYFQNEAQLEKSRLLSDRFSAERPKGSFSTLEIQRTEQGDSAMYLCATNRVVEETQYFGPGTRLLVL.

This clonotype has more than one count but fewer than ten. The chain has TRBV4-1 and TRBJ2-5; 7 nucleotides line up with TRBD2. CDR1 is MGHRA and CDR2 is YSYEKL in the germline V gene. J gave up 7 bases and V 3 bases, and 14 bases lay outside the gene matches. The CDR3 runs 16 residues. The chain's CDR3 is CASSHWGGLLNGTQYF. DNA for the CDR3: TGCGCCAGCAGCCACTGGGGGGGACTTCTGAACGGGACCCAGTACTTC.

This clonotype appeared a few times. The chain links TRBV4-2 to TRBJ2-7; D perhaps matches TRBD1 (5 bases). Germline CDR1 and CDR2: LGHNA and YNFKEQ. The CDR3 runs to 16 residues. V was cut by 1 base and J by 0 bases, with 13 bases left in between. The chain's CDR3 is CASSQGIGAGSYEQYF. The DNA for the CDR3 is TGTGCCAGCAGCCAAGGAATTGGGGCAGGCTCCTACGAGCAGTACTTC.

V gene TRBV29-1 combines with J gene TRBJ1-2; maybe TRBD1 (6 bases). Per germline, CDR1 SQVTM and CDR2 ANQGSEA. This CDR3 has 12 amino acids. V lost 6 bases and J lost 3, with 11 bases in between. CDR3 sequence reads: CSVARQDYGYTF. Here the CDR3 DNA reads TGCAGCGTGGCACGACAGGACTATGGCTACACCTTC.

This clonotype has ten or more counts. This chain links TRBV6-5 with TRBJ2-1; 7 bases align to TRBD1. The germline CDR1 and CDR2 sequences are MNHEY and SVGAGI. The CDR3 contains 14 residues. Trimming removed 7 bases from V and 8 bases from J; junction bases left unmatched: 11. The CDR3 protein is CASTRGQVSDEQFF. In DNA, the CDR3 is TGTGCCAGCACTCGCGGACAGGTTTCGGATGAGCAGTTCTTC.

This chain connects TRBV7-9 to TRBJ1-1; the D is unclear. The V gene lost 7 bases and the J gene lost 7 bases, with 10 bases spanning the gap. From germline, CDR1 is SEHNR and CDR2 FQNEAQ (reference sequence). The CDR3 length is 11 residues. CDR3 nucleotides: TGTGCCAGCAACTCCCTTATTGAAGCTTTCTTT. Translation: CASNSLIEAFF.